Listed below are T cell receptor beta chains from one sample, sequenced in a study of T cell responses to AZD1222 COVID-19 vaccine. TCRdb keeps only in-frame clones here, not all; method: immunoSEQ multiplex PCR. The data show some 61,000 clones, roughly 84% seen once. The sequenced sample was peripheral blood, obtained on day 0 of AZD1222 vaccination. Receptors originate from an adult in good health. CDR3s include the opening cysteine and the closing phenylalanine or tryptophan. D genes are given only for firm matches. Size tells how often a clone was seen (once, few, many) or the class of an expanded clone, and some rows leave it out.

j_call | v_call | clone_size | d_call | cdr3_length | cdr3_nt | cdr3_aa
TRBJ1-5 | TRBV6-5 | . | . | 13 | TGTGCCAGCAAATACAGGGATGGGCAGCCCCAGCATTTT | CASKYRDGQPQHF
TRBJ1-4 | TRBV27 | . | . | 16 | TGTGCCAGCAGCGTAAGGTTTGGAGTAGTGGATGAAAAACTGTTTTTT | CASSVRFGVVDEKLFF
TRBJ1-2 | TRBV7-8 | . | TRBD1 | 14 | TGTGCCAGCAGCTTTCCAGGGGGGAACTATGGCTACACCTTC | CASSFPGGNYGYTF
TRBJ1-4 | TRBV4-3 | . | . | 16 | TGCGCCAGCAGCCAAGCGGGGGGCGCAGCTAATGAAAAACTGTTTTTT | CASSQAGGAANEKLFF
TRBJ2-7 | TRBV3-1/TRBV3-2 | once | TRBD2 | 16 | TGTGCCAGCAGCCAAGACTGGCTAGCGGGAGGGTACGAGCAGTACTTC | CASSQDWLAGGYEQYF
TRBJ1-1 | TRBV11-3 | . | . | 17 | TGTGCCAGCAGTTTGCCTCTCGGGGGAGCACCTAACACTGAAGCTTTCTTT | CASSLPLGGAPNTEAFF
TRBJ1-1 | TRBV5-1 | . | . | 15 | TGCGCCAGCAGCTTGGGCGGCAGGGAGAACACTGAAGCTTTCTTT | CASSLGGRENTEAFF
TRBJ2-1 | TRBV28 | . | . | 16 | TGTGCCAGCAGCTCCGGGAACAGCGGCTCCTACAATGAGCAGTTCTTC | CASSSGNSGSYNEQFF
TRBJ2-5 | TRBV5-6 | few | TRBD1 | 14 | TGTGCCAGCAGCTGGACAGGGCCCGATGAGACCCAGTACTTC | CASSWTGPDETQYF
TRBJ1-1 | TRBV5-1 | . | . | 15 | TGCGCCAGCAGCTTGGGAGGGGGAAGGGGGTCTGAAGCTTTCTTT | CASSLGGGRGSEAFF
TRBJ2-7 | TRBV7-9 | once | . | 14 | TGTGCCAGCAGCTTAGTGGGGACGGTCTACGAGCAGTACTTC | CASSLVGTVYEQYF
TRBJ2-1 | TRBV18 | . | . | 16 | TGTGCCAGCTCACACGGGGGTCCGGGGACCTACAATGAGCAGTTCTTC | CASSHGGPGTYNEQFF
TRBJ2-3 | TRBV15 | . | . | 13 | TGTGCCACCAGCAGAGATCTCCCAGATACGCAGTATTTT | CATSRDLPDTQYF
TRBJ2-3 | TRBV9 | . | TRBD2 | 15 | TGTGCCAGCAGCGTAGGGCTAGCGGGCACAGATACGCAGTATTTT | CASSVGLAGTDTQYF